One sample yielded the 10 T cell receptor beta chains listed below, sequenced in a study of CD8 T cells in Susac syndrome. Random hexamers were used to reverse transcribe an amount of about 0.45 to 1 ug RNA. In TCRdb, the immunoSEQ multiplex PCR reads were re-called with MiXCR into one record per CDR3 protein. The table shows under 200,000 distinct CDR3 sequences, with under 97% occurring only once. Source material: CD4+ T cells from PBMCs. Every receptor here comes from a human donor with Susac syndrome.

The chain employs TRBV7-3 and TRBJ1-1; D gene uncertain. Germline values: CDR1 SGHTA, CDR2 FQGTGA. V was shortened by 2 bases and J by 1 base, with 8 bases between the two germline ends. This CDR3 has 14 amino acids. The CDR3 nucleotides read TGTGCCAGCAGCTTACAGCCTGCGAACACTGAAGCTTTCTTT. Encoded protein: CASSLQPANTEAFF.

The rearrangement joins TRBV12-3 or TRBV12-4 to TRBJ1-6, with unresolved D. The CDR3 extends over 14 amino acids. V lost 1 base and J 7 bases, leaving 8 bases between the germline ends. The CDR3 sequence is CASSLVAVNSPLHF. The CDR3 DNA is TGTGCCAGCAGTTTAGTTGCGGTAAATTCACCCCTCCACTTT.

The chain carries TRBV3-1 and TRBJ1-2, with a tentative D call TRBD1 (5 bases). Between the trimmed V and J ends, which lost 0 bases and 4 bases, there was a span of 12 bases. CDR3 length: 15 amino acids. CDR1 and CDR2 (germline): LGHDT, YNNKEL (reference sequence). The CDR3 sequence is CASSQETGPLYGYTF. The CDR3 DNA reads TGTGCCAGCAGCCAAGAAACGGGGCCGCTCTATGGCTACACCTTC.

In this sample, this clonotype turned up once. J is TRBJ2-1 and V is TRBV29-1; TRBD1 matches at 8 bases. J gave up 2 bases and V 4 bases, and 7 bases lay outside the gene matches. Germline CDR1 and CDR2: SQVTM and ANQGSEA. The CDR3 spans 15 residues. CDR3: CSVAQRDRTYNEQFF. CDR3 DNA: TGCAGCGTTGCTCAACGGGACAGGACCTACAATGAGCAGTTCTTC.

The gene calls are TRBV30 and TRBJ2-3; D remains ambiguous. The V gene lost 3 bases and the J gene lost 9 bases, with 13 bases spanning the gap. Germline V gives CDR1 GTSNPN, CDR2 SVGIG (reference sequence). This CDR3 has 12 residues. The CDR3: CAWRRAGGTQYF. The CDR3 region has the DNA TGTGCCTGGAGAAGAGCAGGTGGGACGCAGTATTTT.

The rearrangement links TRBV20-1 to TRBJ2-3, with 9 bases that match TRBD2. The ends lost 3 bases at V and 3 bases at J; junction bases unmatched: 16. Germline assignment: CDR1 DFQATT and CDR2 SNEGSKA (reference sequence). The CDR3 covers 18 residues. This CDR3 is CSASGDRRIAGVTDTQYF. DNA for the CDR3: TGCAGTGCTAGCGGAGACAGGAGGATAGCGGGGGTAACAGATACGCAGTATTTT.

The chain is built from TRBV12-3 or TRBV12-4 and TRBJ2-5; the D gene is possibly TRBD1 (7 bases). The CDR3 totals 16 residues. V lost 2 bases, J lost 5 bases, and 18 bases lay in between. The CDR3 loop reads CASSLMTGRLEETQYF. In DNA, the CDR3 is TGTGCCAGCAGTTTAATGACAGGGAGGCTTGAGGAGACCCAGTACTTC.

This chain joins TRBV3-1 and TRBJ2-2; 7 bases line up with TRBD1. The CDR3 contains 16 residues. Germline V gene data show CDR1 as LGHDT and CDR2 as YNNKEL (reference sequence). J gave up 5 bases and V 2 bases, and 8 bases lay outside the gene matches. CDR3 in DNA: TGTGCCAGCAGCCAACTCACACAGGGGCAAACCGGGGAGCTGTTTTTT. This sequence encodes CASSQLTQGQTGELFF.

The chain carries TRBV12-3 or TRBV12-4 and TRBJ1-3, with 7 bases fitting TRBD1. The CDR3 totals 15 residues. V gave up 5 bases and J gave up 4 bases; unmatched junction bases: 8. DNA for the CDR3: TGTGCCAGCAGTACTGGGGACAGTCGGGGAAACACCATATATTTT. It translates to CASSTGDSRGNTIYF.

The chain carries TRBV6-2 or TRBV6-3 and TRBJ2-7, with TRBD2 identical over 7 bases. Germline V gene data show CDR1 as MNHEY and CDR2 as SVGEGT. The J segment lost 2 bases and the V segment lost 7 bases, leaving 14 bases of the junction unmatched. This CDR3 is 16 amino acids long. The CDR3 DNA reads as TGTGCCAGCACCCCTCAGACCGGGGCGGGAGCCTACGAGCAGTACTTC. Amino acids: CASTPQTGAGAYEQYF.